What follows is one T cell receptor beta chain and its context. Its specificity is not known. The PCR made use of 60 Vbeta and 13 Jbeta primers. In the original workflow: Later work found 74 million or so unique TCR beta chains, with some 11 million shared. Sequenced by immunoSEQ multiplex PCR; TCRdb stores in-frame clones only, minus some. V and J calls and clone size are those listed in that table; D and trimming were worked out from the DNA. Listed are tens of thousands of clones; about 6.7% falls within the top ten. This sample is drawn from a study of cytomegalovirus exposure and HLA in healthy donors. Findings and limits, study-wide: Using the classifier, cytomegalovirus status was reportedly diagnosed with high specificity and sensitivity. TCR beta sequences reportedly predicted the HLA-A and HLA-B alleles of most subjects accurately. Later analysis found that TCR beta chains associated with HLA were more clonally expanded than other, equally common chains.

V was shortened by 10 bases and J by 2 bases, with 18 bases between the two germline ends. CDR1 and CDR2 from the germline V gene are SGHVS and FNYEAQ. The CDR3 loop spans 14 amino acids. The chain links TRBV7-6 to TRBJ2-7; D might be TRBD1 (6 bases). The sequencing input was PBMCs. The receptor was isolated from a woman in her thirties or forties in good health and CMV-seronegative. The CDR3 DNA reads TGTGCCACCCCTAGGGGGTACAGAACCTACGAGCAGTACTTC. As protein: CATPRGYRTYEQYF.